This paragraph covers one TCR beta chain sequence. The specificity of this receptor is unknown. Per-base quality was not reported, and no clone a single base away is much larger than it. This specimen comes from a study of blood T cell repertoires in COVID-19 (dated by TCRdb to about 2020). For context, the study as a whole: The collaborator samples originated in the United States, Italy and Spain and spanned the acute and convalescent phases of COVID-19. The material from the prospective study consisted of cDNA or gDNA derived from T cells, B-cell-depleted T cells, or PBMCs. Deeply sampled blood TCRbeta repertoires from subjects exposed to, actively infected with, or recovered from COVID-19 were included in the dataset. A freely available public database, intended as a resource for researchers studying the immune response to SARS-CoV-2, is where the repertoires were released. The samples were drawn from the first 160 participants of the ongoing ImmuneRACE study and from under 1,500 subjects provided by 6 global collaborators. A de-identified subject ID, COVID-19 status, age in years and sex were almost always included in the sample metadata. Where available, HLA class I and class II types were taken from metadata supplied by the sample provider and were not determined by assay-based typing. The research as a whole found: The amount of clinical and demographic metadata varied by source and participant and was provided uncurated.

The immunoSEQ Assay, a bias-controlled multiplex PCR, was used to amplify TCRbeta CDR3 regions from genomic DNA. Regarding the original processing steps: The number of nucleated cells in each sample was estimated by amplification of reference gene primers within the assay. Sequence reads were collapsed and filtered to measure the absolute abundance of every unique TCRbeta CDR3 rearrangement. Productive Simpson clonality was computed per sample as the square root of Simpson's diversity index over productive rearrangements. As stored in TCRdb, this immuneACCESS dataset retains in-frame rearrangements with V and J assigned. A fraction of the clones does not appear; measured against another copy, unresolved V genes explain less than half of the discrepancy, and the remainder lacks a known reason. The D gene and trimming were derived from the DNA, and the V and J assignments and clone size from that table. This sample gives under 200,000 clones in total; 80% to 90% of them show up just once. The ten largest clones take up about 3.6% of the sample.

In the prospective study, participants were roughly 18 to 100 years old, resided in around 25 geographic areas of the United States, and were enrolled through a virtual design. In the prospective study, cohorts were assigned on the basis of participant-reported clinical history obtained from a screening survey and a study questionnaire. Mobile phlebotomists in the prospective study collected whole blood, serum and a nasopharyngeal or oropharyngeal swab from every participant. Prospective study participants could optionally give additional blood draws and questionnaires over an approximately two-month period. Before DNA extraction, prospective study blood samples were shipped either frozen or at room temperature. The receptor was isolated from a woman aged 50 to 65 in a cohort exposed to, infected with or recovered from COVID-19 (not recorded which). The sample taken for sequencing was PBMCs or T cells enriched from blood (not recorded which).

For the CDR3, the sequence is CASRGDRPEAFF. The bases read TGTGCCAGCAGGGGGGACAGGCCTGAAGCTTTCTTT. The V and J genes are TRBV6-5 and TRBJ1-1, and 8 junction bases match TRBD1. For CDR1 and CDR2, the germline V gene lists MNHEY and SVGAGI. Taken from cysteine to phenylalanine, the CDR3 has 12 residues. Only the CDR3 part of the read is kept: 36 bases, read in frame from the first base. Clipping removes 6 bases from V and 6 bases from J, with 3 as the unmatched junction base count.